This paragraph covers one TCR beta chain sequence. Antigen unknown. This sample was taken from a study of T cell repertoires in cytomegalovirus infection. At the level of the study: In the study, CMV epitopes included recently identified HLA-C-restricted and well-studied HLA-B-restricted ones. Shared public TCR beta signatures pointed to both CMV infection and a matching HLA type. Whole-study results and caveats: The ex vivo response showed dominance by HLA-C-restricted CMV-specific TCR beta clonotypes.

In TCRdb, the reads were re-called with MiXCR into one record per CDR3 protein. Of just under 500,000 distinct CDR3 sequences listed, roughly 34% were seen once; the top ten hold around a sixth. This clonotype originated in a human donor in good health (CMV status not recorded). Some clones in this sample may be carry-over from other donors' samples. This specimen consisted of cultured PBMCs, obtained from culture after CMV antigen stimulation.

CDR3 sequence (DNA): TGTGCCAGCAGCTTCGACAGGAGGGCCGTTGTGGGGTTCTTC. It yields the protein CASSFDRRAVVGFF. The rearrangement links TRBV7-6 to TRBJ2-1; D possibly matches TRBD1 or TRBD2 (6 bases each). CDR1 and CDR2 from the germline V gene are SGHVS and FNYEAQ. The CDR3 length is 14 residues. Trimming left V 3 bases short and J 15 bases short, with 21 bases between. Full variable domain (outside the CDR3, taken from reference TRBV7-6 and TRBJ2-1): GAGVSQSPRYKVTKRGQDVALRCDPISGHVSLYWYRQALGQGPEFLTYFNYEAQQDKSGLPNDRFSAERPEGSISTLTIQRTEQRDSAMYRCASSFDRRAVVGFFGPGTRLTVL.